This entry lists 8 T cell receptor beta chains sequenced from one sample in a study of beta chain features in type 1 diabetes (dated by TCRdb to about 2018). The library was built by means of the immunoSEQ multiplex PCR assay. All of the isolated RNA was reverse transcribed with the High Capacity cDNA Reverse Transcription Kit, so expressed TCRB transcripts were sequenced. In TCRdb, the immuneACCESS table is reduced to in-frame sequences with V and J assigned. These tables do not hold every clone; where another copy was compared, an unresolved V gene accounts for under half, and the others remain unexplained. Counted in this sample were around 250,000 clones; about 71% of them appeared once. Of the sample, 0.053% falls within the top ten clones. Sequenced input: naive CD4+ T cells from blood. Interpreted using the paper, the cell subset or site label stands for: true naive CD4+ T cells. The receptors here all came from a man in his thirties or forties in good health.

This chain joins TRBV7-9 and TRBJ1-4; D not resolved. Germline V gene sequence: CDR1 SEHNR, CDR2 FQNEAQ (reference sequence). The CDR3 has 12 residues. The germline V and J ends were trimmed by 5 bases and 8 bases, with 9 bases remaining between them. CDR3: CASSRGREKLFF. In DNA form, the CDR3 reads TGTGCCAGCAGCCGAGGAAGGGAAAAACTGTTTTTT.

The J gene is TRBJ2-5, the V gene TRBV19, with 8 bases lining up with TRBD1. J was trimmed by 5 bases and V by 3 bases; bases with no gene match: 11. This CDR3 is 16 amino acids long. CDR1 and CDR2 from the germline V gene are LNHDA and SQIVND (reference sequence). This CDR3 is CASSIPQWTGTETQYF. As DNA, the CDR3 is TGTGCCAGTAGTATCCCACAGTGGACAGGGACCGAGACCCAGTACTTC.

The rearrangement links TRBV29-1 to TRBJ2-1, with TRBD2 matching 9 bases. The CDR3 runs 11 residues. CDR1 and CDR2 (germline): SQVTM, ANQGSEA. Trimming took 4 bases from V and 8 from J; bases not matched to a gene: 0. CDR3 nucleotide sequence: TGCAGCGTTGGGACTAGCGATGAGCAGTTCTTC. It is translated as CSVGTSDEQFF.

This clone was seen only a few times. The sample holds other DNA sequences that translate to the same CDR3. The V and J genes are TRBV29-1 and TRBJ2-3, with 7 bases that match TRBD2. The CDR3 runs 13 residues. Germline values: CDR1 SQVTM, CDR2 ANQGSEA. With V trimmed by 4 bases and J by 2 bases, 3 bases remained unmatched. CDR3 in amino acids: CSVAGTITDTQYF. The CDR3 nucleotides are TGCAGCGTTGCTGGGACTATCACAGATACGCAGTATTTT.

This chain joins TRBV28 and TRBJ2-1; TRBD2 agrees at 8 bases. V was pared by 2 bases and J by 6 bases, with 9 bases of the junction left unmatched. The CDR3 contains 16 residues. In germline, CDR1 is MDHEN, CDR2 SYDVKM. The CDR3 bases are TGTGCCAGCAGTTTAATTGGAGCGGGAGCTTTCAATGAGCAGTTCTTC. Translation gives CASSLIGAGAFNEQFF.

The chain carries TRBV29-1 and TRBJ2-3; TRBD2 agrees at 13 bases. There are 13 residues in the CDR3. Germline CDR1 reads SQVTM; CDR2 reads ANQGSEA. The CDR3 sequence: CSVTSGRLDTQYF. The CDR3 nucleotides are TGCAGTGTGACTAGCGGGAGGTTAGATACGCAGTATTTT.

The rearrangement joins TRBV5-1 to TRBJ2-4; a weak D match, TRBD2 (6 bases). CDR1 and CDR2 (germline): SGHRS, YFSETQ. The CDR3 consists of 15 residues. V lost 0 bases and J 8 bases, leaving 15 bases between the germline ends. The CDR3 sequence: CASSLEVAGRDIQYF. The CDR3 bases are TGCGCCAGCAGCTTGGAGGTGGCGGGGAGAGACATTCAGTACTTC.

CDR3 amino acids: CAWVRVPSYEQYF. CDR3 nucleotides: TGTGCCTGGGTCCGGGTCCCCTCCTACGAGCAGTACTTC. The chain recombines TRBV30 with TRBJ2-7; the D is unclear. Germline V CDR1 and CDR2: GTSNPN, SVGIG (reference sequence). The CDR3 has 13 amino acids. V gave up 5 bases and J gave up 0 bases, with 11 bases separating them.